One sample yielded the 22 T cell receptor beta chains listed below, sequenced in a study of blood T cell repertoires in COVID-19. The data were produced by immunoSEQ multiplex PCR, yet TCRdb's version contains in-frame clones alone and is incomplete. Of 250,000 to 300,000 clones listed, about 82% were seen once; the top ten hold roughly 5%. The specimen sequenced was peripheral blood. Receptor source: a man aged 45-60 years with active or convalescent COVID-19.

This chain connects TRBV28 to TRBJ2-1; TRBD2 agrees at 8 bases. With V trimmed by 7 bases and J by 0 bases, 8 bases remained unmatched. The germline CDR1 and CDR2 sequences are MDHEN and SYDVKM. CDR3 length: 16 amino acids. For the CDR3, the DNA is TGTGCCAGCACACTAGCGGATGGGACCTCCTACAATGAGCAGTTCTTC. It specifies CASTLADGTSYNEQFF. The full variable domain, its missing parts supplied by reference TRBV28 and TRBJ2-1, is DVKVTQSSRYLVKRTGEKVFLECVQDMDHENMFWYRQDPGLGLRLIYFSYDVKMKEKGDIPEGYSVSREKKERFSLILESASTNQTSMYLCASTLADGTSYNEQFFGPGTRLTVL.

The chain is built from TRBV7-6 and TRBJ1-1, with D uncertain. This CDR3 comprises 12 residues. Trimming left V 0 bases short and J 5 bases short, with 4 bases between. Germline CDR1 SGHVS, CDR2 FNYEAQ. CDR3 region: CASSLAGTEAFF. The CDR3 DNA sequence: TGTGCCAGCAGCTTAGCCGGGACTGAAGCTTTCTTT.

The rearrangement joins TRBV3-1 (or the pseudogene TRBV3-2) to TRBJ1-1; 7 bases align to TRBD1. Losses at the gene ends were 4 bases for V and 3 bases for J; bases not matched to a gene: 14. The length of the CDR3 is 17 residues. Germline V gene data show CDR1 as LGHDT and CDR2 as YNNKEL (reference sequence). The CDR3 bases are TGTGCCAGCAGCCCTCGGGACAGCGGACTGCAGGACACTGAAGCTTTCTTT. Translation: CASSPRDSGLQDTEAFF.

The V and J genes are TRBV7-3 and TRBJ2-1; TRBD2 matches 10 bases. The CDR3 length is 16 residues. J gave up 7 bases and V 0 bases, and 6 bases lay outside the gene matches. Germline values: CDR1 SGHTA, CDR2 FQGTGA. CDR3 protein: CASSLTSSGSGNEQFF. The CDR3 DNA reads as TGTGCCAGCAGCTTAACGTCTAGCGGGAGTGGGAATGAGCAGTTCTTC.

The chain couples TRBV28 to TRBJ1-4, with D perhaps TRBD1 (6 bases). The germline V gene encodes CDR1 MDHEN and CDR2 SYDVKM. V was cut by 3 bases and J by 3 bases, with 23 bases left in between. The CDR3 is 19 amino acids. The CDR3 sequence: CASSFAHPFPRGSNEKLFF. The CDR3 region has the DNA TGTGCCAGCAGTTTTGCGCACCCCTTCCCCAGGGGTTCTAATGAAAAACTGTTTTTT.

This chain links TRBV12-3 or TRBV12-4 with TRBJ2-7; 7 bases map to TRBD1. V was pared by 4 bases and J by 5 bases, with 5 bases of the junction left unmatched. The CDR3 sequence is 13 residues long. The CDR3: CASSYDRAHEQYF. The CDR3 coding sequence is TGTGCCAGCAGTTACGACAGGGCCCACGAGCAGTACTTC.

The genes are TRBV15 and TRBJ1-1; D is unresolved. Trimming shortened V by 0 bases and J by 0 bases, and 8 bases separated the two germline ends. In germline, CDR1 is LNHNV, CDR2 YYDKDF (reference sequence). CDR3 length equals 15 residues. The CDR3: CATSRDRRMNTEAFF. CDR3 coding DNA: TGTGCCACCAGCAGAGATCGGAGAATGAACACTGAAGCTTTCTTT. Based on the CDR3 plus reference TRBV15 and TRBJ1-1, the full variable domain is DAMVIQNPRYQVTQFGKPVTLSCSQTLNHNVMYWYQQKSSQAPKLLFHYYDKDFNNEADTPDNFQSRRPNTSFCFLDIRSPGLGDTAMYLCATSRDRRMNTEAFFGQGTRLTVV.

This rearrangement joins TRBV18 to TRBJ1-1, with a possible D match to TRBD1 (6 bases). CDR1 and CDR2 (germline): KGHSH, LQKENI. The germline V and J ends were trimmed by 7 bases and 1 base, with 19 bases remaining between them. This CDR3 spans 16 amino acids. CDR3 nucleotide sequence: TGTGCCAGCTGCCACGGGGCAGGGGTATCGAACACTGAAGCTTTCTTT. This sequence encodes CASCHGAGVSNTEAFF.

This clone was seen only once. The CDR3: CASRVAYAAEQYF. The CDR3 DNA is TGTGCCAGCAGGGTAGCCTACGCCGCCGAGCAGTACTTC. This rearrangement joins TRBV6-5 to TRBJ2-7; no definite D call. Between the trimmed V and J ends, which lost 6 bases and 6 bases, there was a span of 15 bases. The CDR3 covers 13 residues. Germline CDR1 is MNHEY and CDR2 is SVGAGI.

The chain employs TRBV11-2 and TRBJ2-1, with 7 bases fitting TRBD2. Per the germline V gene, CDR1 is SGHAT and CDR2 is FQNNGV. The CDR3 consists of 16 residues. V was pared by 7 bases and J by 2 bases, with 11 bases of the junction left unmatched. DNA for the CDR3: TGTGCCAGCACCCTAAACCCCACTAGCGCCTACAATGAGCAGTTCTTC. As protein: CASTLNPTSAYNEQFF.

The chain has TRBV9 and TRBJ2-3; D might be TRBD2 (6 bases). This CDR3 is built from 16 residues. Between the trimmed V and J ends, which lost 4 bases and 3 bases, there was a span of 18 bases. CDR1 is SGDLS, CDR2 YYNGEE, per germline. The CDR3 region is CASSPLTGAGTDTQYF. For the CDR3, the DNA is TGTGCCAGCAGCCCCCTGACGGGAGCGGGTACAGATACGCAGTATTTT.

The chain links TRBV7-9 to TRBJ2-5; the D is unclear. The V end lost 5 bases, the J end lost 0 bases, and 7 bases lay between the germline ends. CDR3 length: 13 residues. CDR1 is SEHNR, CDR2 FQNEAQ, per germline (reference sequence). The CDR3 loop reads CASSPRDQETQYF. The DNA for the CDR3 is TGTGCCAGCAGCCCCCGAGACCAAGAGACCCAGTACTTC.

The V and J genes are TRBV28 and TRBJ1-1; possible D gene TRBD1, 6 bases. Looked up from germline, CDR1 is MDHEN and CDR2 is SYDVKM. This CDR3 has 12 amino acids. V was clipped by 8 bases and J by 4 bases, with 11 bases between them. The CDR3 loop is CASLVRGTEAFF. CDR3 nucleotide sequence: TGTGCCAGCCTGGTCAGGGGCACTGAAGCTTTCTTT.

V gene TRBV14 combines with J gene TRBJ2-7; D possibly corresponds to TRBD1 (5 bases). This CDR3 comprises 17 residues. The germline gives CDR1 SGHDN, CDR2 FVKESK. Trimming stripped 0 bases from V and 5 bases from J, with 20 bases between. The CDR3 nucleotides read TGTGCCAGCAGCCAAGAAGGTTGGGCCATGGGGCGAAACGAGCAGTACTTC. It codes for CASSQEGWAMGRNEQYF.

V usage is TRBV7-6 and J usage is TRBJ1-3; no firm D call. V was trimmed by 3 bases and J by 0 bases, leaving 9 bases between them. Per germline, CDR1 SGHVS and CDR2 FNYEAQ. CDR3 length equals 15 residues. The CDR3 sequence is CASSLHLSSGNTIYF. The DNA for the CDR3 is TGTGCCAGCAGCTTGCACCTGAGCTCTGGAAACACCATATATTTT.

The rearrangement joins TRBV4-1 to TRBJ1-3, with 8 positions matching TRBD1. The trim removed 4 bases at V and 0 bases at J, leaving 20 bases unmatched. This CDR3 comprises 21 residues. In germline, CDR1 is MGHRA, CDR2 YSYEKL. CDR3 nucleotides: TGCGCCAGCAGCCTCTTAATTAGGACAGGGCTAGACATATCCTCTGGAAACACCATATATTTT. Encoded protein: CASSLLIRTGLDISSGNTIYF.

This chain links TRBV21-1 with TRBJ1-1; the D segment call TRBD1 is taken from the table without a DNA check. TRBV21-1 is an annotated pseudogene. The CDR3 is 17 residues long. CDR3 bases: TGTGCCAGCAGCACACCGGGACAGGGCCTAATGAACACTGAAGCTTTCTTT. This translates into CASSTPGQGLMNTEAFF.

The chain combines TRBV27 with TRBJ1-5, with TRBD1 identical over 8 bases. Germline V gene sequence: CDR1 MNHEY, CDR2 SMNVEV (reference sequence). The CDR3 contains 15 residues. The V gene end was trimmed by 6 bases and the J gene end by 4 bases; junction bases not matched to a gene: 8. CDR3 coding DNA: TGTGCCAGCAGCCGTGACAGGGGATGGAATCAGCCCCAGCATTTT. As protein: CASSRDRGWNQPQHF.

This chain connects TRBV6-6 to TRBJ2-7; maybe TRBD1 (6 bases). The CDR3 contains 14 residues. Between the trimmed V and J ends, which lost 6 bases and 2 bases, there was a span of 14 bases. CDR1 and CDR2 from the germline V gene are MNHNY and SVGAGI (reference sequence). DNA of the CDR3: TGTGCCAGCAGCTCACAGGGCACAACCTACGAGCAGTACTTC. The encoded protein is CASSSQGTTYEQYF.

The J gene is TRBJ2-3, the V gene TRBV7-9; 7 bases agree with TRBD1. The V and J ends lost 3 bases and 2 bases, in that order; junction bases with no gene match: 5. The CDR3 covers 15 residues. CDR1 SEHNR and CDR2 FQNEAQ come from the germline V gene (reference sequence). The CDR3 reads CASSFRDRHTDTQYF. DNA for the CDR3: TGTGCCAGCAGCTTCCGGGACAGACACACAGATACGCAGTATTTT.

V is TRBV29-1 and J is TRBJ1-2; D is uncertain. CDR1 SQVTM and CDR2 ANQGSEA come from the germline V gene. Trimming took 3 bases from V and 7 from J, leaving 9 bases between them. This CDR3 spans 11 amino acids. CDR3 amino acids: CSVDSGVGYTF. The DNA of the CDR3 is TGCAGCGTTGATAGCGGGGTTGGCTACACCTTC.

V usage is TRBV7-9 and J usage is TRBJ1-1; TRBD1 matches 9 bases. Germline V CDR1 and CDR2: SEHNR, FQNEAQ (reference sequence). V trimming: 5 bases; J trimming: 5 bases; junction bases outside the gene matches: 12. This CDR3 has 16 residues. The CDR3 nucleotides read TGTGCCAGCAGCCATGGACAGGGGAAGGGTGGTACTGAAGCTTTCTTT. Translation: CASSHGQGKGGTEAFF. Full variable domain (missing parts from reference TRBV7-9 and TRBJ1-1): DTGVSQNPRHKITKRGQNVTFRCDPISEHNRLYWYRQTLGQGPEFLTYFQNEAQLEKSRLLSDRFSAERPKGSFSTLEIQRTEQGDSAMYLCASSHGQGKGGTEAFFGQGTRLTVV.